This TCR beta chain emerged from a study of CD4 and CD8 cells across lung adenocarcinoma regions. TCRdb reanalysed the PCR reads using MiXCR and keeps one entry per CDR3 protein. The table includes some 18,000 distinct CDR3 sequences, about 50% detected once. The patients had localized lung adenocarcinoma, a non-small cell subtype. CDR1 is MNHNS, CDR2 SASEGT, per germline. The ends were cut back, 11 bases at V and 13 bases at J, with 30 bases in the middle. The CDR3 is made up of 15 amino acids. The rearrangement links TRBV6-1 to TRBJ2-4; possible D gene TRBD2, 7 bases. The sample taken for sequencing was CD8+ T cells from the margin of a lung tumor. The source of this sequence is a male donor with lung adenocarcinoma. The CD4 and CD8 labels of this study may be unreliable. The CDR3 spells CAGGPGGRGKEIQYF. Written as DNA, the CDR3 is TGTGCCGGGGGCCCCGGGGGGCGGGGCAAAGAGATCCAGTACTTC.